The source of this T cell receptor beta chain is a study of CD8+ T cells in alopecia areata. The sequencing template was cDNA reverse transcribed from extracted RNA. Only in-frame clones appear in the TCRdb table, and some are missing; sequencing was by immunoSEQ multiplex PCR. The profile shows 200,000 to 250,000 clones, approximately 70% of them singletons. This clone has just a few counts. Treatment of the sample: oral pan-JAK inhibitor, 5-10 mg twice daily. Per germline, CDR1 SQVTM and CDR2 ANQGSEA. The V gene lost 6 bases and the J gene lost 3 bases, with 12 bases spanning the gap. The CDR3 is 13 amino acids.

The rearrangement joins TRBV29-1 to TRBJ1-5; tentatively, D is TRBD1 (6 bases). The starting material was CD4+ T cells sorted from blood, obtained at approximately week 42, from a patient treated with tofacitinib. The receptor's source is a human donor with alopecia areata. The CDR3 loop reads CSVAGQYNQPQHF. CDR3 bases: TGCAGCGTAGCTGGACAGTACAATCAGCCCCAGCATTTT.